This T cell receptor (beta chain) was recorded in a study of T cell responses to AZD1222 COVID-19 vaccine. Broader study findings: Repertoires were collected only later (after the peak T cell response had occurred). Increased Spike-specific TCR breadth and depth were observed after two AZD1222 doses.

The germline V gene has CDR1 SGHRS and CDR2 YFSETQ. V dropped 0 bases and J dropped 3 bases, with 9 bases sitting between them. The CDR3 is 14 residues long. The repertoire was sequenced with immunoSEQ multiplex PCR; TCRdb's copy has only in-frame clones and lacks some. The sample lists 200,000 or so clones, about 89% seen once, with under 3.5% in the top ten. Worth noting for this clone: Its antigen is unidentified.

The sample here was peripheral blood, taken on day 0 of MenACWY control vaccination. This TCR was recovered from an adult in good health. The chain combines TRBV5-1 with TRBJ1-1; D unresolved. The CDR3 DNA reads TGCGCCAGCAGCTTGGCCACTGGGGACACTGAAGCTTTCTTT. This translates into CASSLATGDTEAFF.